These 17 T cell receptor beta chains share one sample of origin, sequenced in a study of T cell repertoires in cytomegalovirus infection (dated by TCRdb to between 2018 and 2020). In light of the paper, this sample's treatment or condition label describes: in vitro stimulation with specific CMV peptide epitopes to enrich CMV-specific T cells. No antigen is known for these receptors. TCRdb shows the sequencer as Illumina HiSeq 1500. TCRdb ran its own pipeline on the public reads, namely fastp trimming at Q25 and MiXCR clone calling, and kept in-frame beta chains. Under each unique CDR3 protein, matching rows form one entry showing the most common genes and DNA. This sample has 100,000 or so distinct CDR3 sequences in its table, and approximately 30% of those were observed once. The ten largest clones take up over 60% of the sample. Material: CD8+ T cells from cultured PBMCs, obtained from culture after CMV antigen stimulation. The origin of the receptors is a human donor in good health (CMV status not recorded). Some clones in this sample may be carry-over from other donors' samples.

This chain connects TRBV2 to TRBJ2-2, with no clear D. Trimming stripped 10 bases from V and 5 bases from J, with 5 bases between. The CDR3 length is 10 residues. Germline V lookup: CDR1 SNHLY, CDR2 FYNNEI. The CDR3 bases are TGTGCCAACAAAACCGGGGAGCTGTTTTTT. This translates into CANKTGELFF.

CDR3 amino acids: CASNPSWGGNTGELFF. The DNA for the CDR3 is TGTGCCAGCAACCCCTCCTGGGGGGGGAACACCGGGGAGCTGTTTTTT. The genes are TRBV7-6 and TRBJ2-2; 7 positions agree with TRBD2. Germline CDR1 SGHVS, CDR2 FNYEAQ. J lost 1 base, V lost 7 bases, and 9 bases had no gene match. This CDR3 has 16 amino acids.

The chain carries TRBV4-1 and TRBJ2-7; TRBD2 aligns across 8 bases. CDR3 length: 15 amino acids. Germline CDR1 reads MGHRA; CDR2 reads YSYEKL. The V segment lost 1 base and the J segment 3 bases; nucleotides outside the gene matches: 5. CDR3 nucleotide sequence: TGCGCCAGCAGCCAAGCAGTCGGGGGGGACTACGAGCAGTACTTC. Translation gives CASSQAVGGDYEQYF.

The genes are TRBV2 and TRBJ2-1, with a tentative D call TRBD2 (5 bases). The V end was cut by 7 bases, the J end by 6 bases, with 13 bases between. The CDR3 consists of 13 residues. CDR1 and CDR2 from the germline V gene are SNHLY and FYNNEI. CDR3 DNA: TGTGCCAGCAAGCGGTTTTTCCTCAATGAGCAGTTCTTC. It is translated as CASKRFFLNEQFF.

V usage is TRBV7-9 and J usage is TRBJ2-1, with a tentative D call TRBD1 (6 bases). V was trimmed by 5 bases and J by 5 bases, leaving 7 bases between them. Germline V gives CDR1 SEHNR, CDR2 FQNEAQ (reference sequence). The CDR3 runs to 12 residues. The CDR3 reads CASSTGNNEQFF. CDR3 nucleotides: TGTGCCAGCAGCACAGGGAACAATGAGCAGTTCTTC.

The table lists this clonotype with many counts. This chain joins TRBV6-1 and TRBJ1-5; TRBD1 agrees at 8 bases. Germline V lookup: CDR1 MNHNS, CDR2 SASEGT. V shed 5 bases and J 9 bases; nucleotides not matched to a gene: 18. This CDR3 region has 17 residues. The CDR3: CASSLDRAQMGEWPQHF. The CDR3 bases are TGTGCCAGCAGTTTGGACAGGGCCCAAATGGGGGAGTGGCCCCAGCATTTT.

The V gene is TRBV6-1, the J gene TRBJ1-1, with D uncertain. Germline CDR1 reads MNHNS; CDR2 reads SASEGT. The CDR3 covers 13 residues. V was cut by 2 bases and J by 3 bases, with 7 bases left in between. The CDR3 DNA reads TGTGCCAGCAGTGAATCCCGCTACACTGAAGCTTTCTTT. This sequence encodes CASSESRYTEAFF.

This clonotype appeared a few times. The CDR3 sequence: CASSIRLTQETQYF. The CDR3 DNA is TGTGCCAGTAGTATCAGACTGACTCAAGAGACCCAGTACTTC. The chain couples TRBV19 to TRBJ2-5, with D unresolved. CDR3 length: 14 amino acids. The germline CDR1 and CDR2 sequences are LNHDA and SQIVND (reference sequence). V was pared by 3 bases and J by 2 bases, with 10 bases between.

A remark on this clonotype: Compared with germline, one end of the junction differs, possibly owing to a read error. V gene TRBV5-4 combines with J gene TRBJ2-1; D unresolved. Germline CDR1 and CDR2: SGHNT and YYREEE (reference sequence). The length of the CDR3 is 13 residues. CDR3 amino acids: CASSLNSDNEQFF. The CDR3 region has the DNA TGTGCCAGCAGTTTAAACTCCGACAATGAGCAGTTCTTC.

The V call is TRBV19, the J call TRBJ1-1, with TRBD1 as a possible D gene (5 bases). The length of the CDR3 is 14 residues. V lost 3 bases and J 4 bases, leaving 12 bases between the germline ends. Germline CDR1 reads LNHDA; CDR2 reads SQIVND (reference sequence). CDR3 in amino acids: CASSIEGSVTEAFF. The DNA of the CDR3 is TGTGCCAGTAGTATCGAGGGGTCGGTCACTGAAGCTTTCTTT.

The V gene is TRBV7-2, the J gene TRBJ1-1, with a possible D match to TRBD1 (5 bases). The CDR3 contains 14 residues. Germline V lookup: CDR1 SGHTA, CDR2 FQGNSA. The ends were cut back, 6 bases at V and 4 bases at J, with 15 bases in the middle. For the CDR3, the DNA is TGTGCCAGCAGTTTGGGGCGGTGGGGCACTGAAGCTTTCTTT. This encodes CASSLGRWGTEAFF.

V is TRBV7-9 and J is TRBJ1-4; D uncertain. CDR1 and CDR2 (germline): SEHNR, FQNEAQ (reference sequence). The germline V and J ends were trimmed by 6 bases and 3 bases, with 11 bases remaining between them. This CDR3 comprises 14 residues. CDR3 residues: CASSPRGSNEKLFF. The CDR3 DNA follows: TGTGCCAGCAGTCCCCGGGGATCTAATGAAAAACTGTTTTTT.

The CDR3 protein is CASSPYGTGAEQYF. In DNA form, the CDR3 reads TGTGCCAGCAGCCCCTATGGGACAGGGGCCGAGCAGTACTTC. The rearrangement uses TRBV11-2 and TRBJ2-7, with TRBD1 identical over 10 bases. With 5 bases clipped from V and 6 bases from J, the junction kept 7 bases outside the gene matches. The germline CDR1 and CDR2 sequences are SGHAT and FQNNGV. The CDR3 has 14 residues. The full variable domain, its missing parts supplied by reference TRBV11-2 and TRBJ2-7, is EAGVAQSPRYKIIEKRQSVAFWCNPISGHATLYWYQQILGQGPKLLIQFQNNGVVDDSQLPKDRFSAERLKGVDSTLKIQPAKLEDSAVYLCASSPYGTGAEQYFGPGTRLTVT.

The V gene is TRBV20-1, the J gene TRBJ1-1; D is undetermined. V was clipped by 5 bases and J by 1 base, with 11 bases between them. This CDR3 has 13 residues. Per germline, CDR1 DFQATT and CDR2 SNEGSKA (reference sequence). CDR3 DNA: TGCAGTGCTGTCCCCGGGGAGAACACTGAAGCTTTCTTT. It translates to CSAVPGENTEAFF.

The chain links TRBV2 to TRBJ2-7; TRBD1 matches 7 bases. The CDR3 sequence is 11 residues long. Germline lookup yields CDR1 SNHLY and CDR2 FYNNEI. Losses at the gene ends were 9 bases for V and 5 bases for J; bases not matched to a gene: 4. The CDR3 coding sequence is TGTGCCAGGGGCAGGGGGAACGAGCAGTACTTC. This translates into CARGRGNEQYF.

This clonotype has just a few counts. The V and J genes are TRBV7-9 and TRBJ2-5, with a weak D call TRBD1 (6 bases). The CDR3 extends over 16 amino acids. The germline gives CDR1 SEHNR, CDR2 FQNEAQ (reference sequence). The V gene lost 5 bases and the J gene lost 3 bases, with 19 bases spanning the gap. The CDR3 here is CASSAYRVLREETQYF. CDR3 bases: TGTGCCAGCAGCGCATACAGGGTCCTACGGGAAGAGACCCAGTACTTC.

The V and J genes are TRBV19 and TRBJ1-1; D is unresolved. The CDR3 length is 9 residues. The germline V gene has CDR1 LNHDA and CDR2 SQIVND (reference sequence). The germline V and J ends were trimmed by 8 bases and 6 bases, with 4 bases remaining between them. The CDR3 sequence is CASGAEAFF. Written as DNA, the CDR3 is TGTGCCAGTGGGGCTGAAGCTTTCTTT.